Shown below are 7 T cell receptor beta chains from a single sample sequenced in a study of shared clonotypes between healthy human individuals. TCRdb's copy holds only in-frame clones and misses some; the assay was immunoSEQ multiplex PCR. This table has a few million clones, around 94% appearing once. Material for sequencing was naive CD4+ T cells sorted from blood. Indicated subset: CD45RA+ positively selected. The receptors were gathered from a young man in good health.

The chain is built from TRBV5-4 and TRBJ2-1, with 12 nucleotides matching TRBD2. The CDR3 is 15 amino acids. The V gene's germline CDR1 is SGHNT and CDR2 YYREEE (reference sequence). Trimming removed 1 base from V and 8 bases from J; junction bases left unmatched: 4. CDR3 bases: TGTGCCAGCAGCTTGCTAGCGGGAGGGCCCTATGAGCAGTTCTTC. Amino acid sequence: CASSLLAGGPYEQFF.

The chain couples TRBV19 to TRBJ1-5; 8 positions agree with TRBD1. The CDR3 totals 16 residues. The J segment lost 0 bases and the V segment lost 3 bases, leaving 4 bases of the junction unmatched. Germline V gene lookup returns CDR1 LNHDA and CDR2 SQIVND (reference sequence). This CDR3 reads CASSIRQGTSNQPQHF. The CDR3 nucleotides read TGTGCCAGTAGTATCCGACAGGGGACTAGCAATCAGCCCCAGCATTTT.

V usage is TRBV2 and J usage is TRBJ1-5; D might be TRBD1 (6 bases). With 0 bases removed from V and 9 bases from J, the gap between germline ends came to 12 bases. Germline-derived CDR1 and CDR2 are SNHLY and FYNNEI. The CDR3 loop spans 14 amino acids. The CDR3 region is CASSEAGGRGPQHF. CDR3 DNA sequence: TGTGCCAGCAGTGAAGCAGGGGGAAGGGGGCCCCAGCATTTT.

This chain connects TRBV30 to TRBJ1-1, with D maybe TRBD1 (6 bases). V lost 4 bases to trimming and J lost 2 bases, with 11 bases between them. Looked up from germline, CDR1 is GTSNPN and CDR2 is SVGIG (reference sequence). CDR3 length equals 13 residues. The chain's CDR3 is CAWKEQGNTEAFF. The CDR3 DNA is TGTGCCTGGAAAGAACAGGGAAACACTGAAGCTTTCTTT.

This chain connects TRBV10-3 to TRBJ2-7, with 7 bases fitting TRBD2. Germline V gene data show CDR1 as ENHRY and CDR2 as SYGVKD. J gave up 0 bases and V 3 bases, and 11 bases lay outside the gene matches. The CDR3 length is 17 residues. The CDR3, as DNA: TGTGCCATCAGTGAAAGGCTAGCGGATCGAAGCTCCTACGAGCAGTACTTC. This gives the protein CAISERLADRSSYEQYF.

The J gene is TRBJ1-2, the V gene TRBV28; TRBD1 aligns across 7 bases. V was clipped by 4 bases and J by 5 bases; unmatched bases: 4. The length of the CDR3 is 13 residues. Looked up from germline, CDR1 is MDHEN and CDR2 is SYDVKM. This chain's CDR3 is CASSWGQQYGYTF. CDR3 coding DNA: TGTGCCAGCAGTTGGGGACAGCAGTATGGCTACACCTTC.

A single count supports this clone. The genes are TRBV5-1 and TRBJ2-3; 8 bases line up with TRBD1. V lost 7 bases, J lost 3 bases, and 7 bases stayed unmatched. Germline CDR1 SGHRS, CDR2 YFSETQ. The CDR3 contains 14 residues. CDR3 sequence (DNA): TGCGCCAGCGGGGACAGGCTTTCGACAGATACGCAGTATTTT. Protein sequence: CASGDRLSTDTQYF.